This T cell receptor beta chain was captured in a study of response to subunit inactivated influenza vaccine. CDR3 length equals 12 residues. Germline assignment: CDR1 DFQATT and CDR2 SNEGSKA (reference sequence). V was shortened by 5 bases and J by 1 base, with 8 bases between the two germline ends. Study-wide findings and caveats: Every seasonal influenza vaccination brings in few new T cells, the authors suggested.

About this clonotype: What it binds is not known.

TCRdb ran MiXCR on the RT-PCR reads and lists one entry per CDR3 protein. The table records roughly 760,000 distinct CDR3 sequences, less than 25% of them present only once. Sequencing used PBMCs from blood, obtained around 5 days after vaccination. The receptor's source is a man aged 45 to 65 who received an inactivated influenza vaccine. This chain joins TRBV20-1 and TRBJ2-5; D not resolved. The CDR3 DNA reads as TGCAGTGCTCTTGGGTCCCAAGAGACCCAGTACTTC. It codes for CSALGSQETQYF.